Each of the 5 T cell receptor beta chains below was sequenced from the same sample in a study of beta chain features in type 1 diabetes. Expressed TCRB transcripts were sequenced, since all the RNA that had been isolated was reverse transcribed. Produced via immunoSEQ multiplex PCR; TCRdb's table is partial and in-frame only. Of 330,000 or so clones in the sample, 14% were seen once. The sequenced sample was central memory CD4+ T cells from blood. The receptors were gathered from a man between 25 and 39 years old in good health.

This clone has a handful of counts. The chain couples TRBV7-6 to TRBJ2-1; a weak D match, TRBD2 (5 bases). V lost 5 bases to trimming and J lost 5 bases, with 19 bases between them. The CDR3 has 16 amino acids. Germline CDR1 and CDR2: SGHVS and FNYEAQ. The DNA for the CDR3 is TGTGCCAGCAGCCCATACATTCGGGGAACAGACAATGAGCAGTTCTTC. Translation gives CASSPYIRGTDNEQFF.

V is TRBV6-6 and J is TRBJ1-2; unclear D gene. With 2 bases removed from V and 3 bases from J, the gap between germline ends came to 7 bases. The CDR3 spans 13 residues. Germline-derived CDR1 and CDR2 are MNHNY and SVGAGI (reference sequence). The CDR3 region is CASSYGLHYGYTF. The CDR3 coding sequence is TGTGCCAGCAGTTACGGGCTACACTATGGCTACACCTTC.

The CDR3 bases are TGTGCCAGCAGCTTAGTTCCGGGGAACACTGAAGCTTTCTTT. It codes for CASSLVPGNTEAFF. V usage is TRBV11-2 and J usage is TRBJ1-1; D remains ambiguous. V dropped 1 base and J dropped 1 base, with 7 bases sitting between them. The CDR3 consists of 14 residues. Germline values: CDR1 SGHAT, CDR2 FQNNGV.

The V call is TRBV27, the J call TRBJ1-2; D is possibly TRBD1 (6 bases). Per germline, CDR1 MNHEY and CDR2 SMNVEV (reference sequence). The ends were cut back, 4 bases at V and 8 bases at J, with 23 bases in the middle. The CDR3 runs 16 residues. DNA of the CDR3: TGTGCCAGCAGTTATGGGGGGGCTGAATTGGGACTAGGCTACACCTTC. This sequence encodes CASSYGGAELGLGYTF.

The chain links TRBV5-1 to TRBJ2-3; 10 bases align to TRBD1. V gave up 3 bases and J gave up 2 bases; unmatched junction bases: 3. The germline V gene has CDR1 SGHRS and CDR2 YFSETQ. The CDR3 is made up of 15 amino acids. CDR3 loop: CASSSGTGDTDTQYF. The CDR3 DNA sequence: TGCGCCAGCAGCTCTGGGACAGGGGACACAGATACGCAGTATTTT.